This entry lists 28 T cell receptor beta chains sequenced from one sample in a study of shared clonotypes between healthy human individuals. Repertoires were generated with immunoSEQ multiplex PCR, while TCRdb's copy carries only in-frame clones and drops some. The sample carries a few million clones, around 93% recorded once. The naive CD8 subset, CD45RO-negative cells positively selected for CCR7, excluded terminally differentiated effector memory CD45RA+ cells. The material sequenced was naive CD8+ T cells from PBMCs. These receptors were collected from a man aged 18 to 35 in good health. Some clones in this sample may be carry-over from other donors' samples.

The V call is TRBV27, the J call TRBJ2-1, with 10 nucleotides matching TRBD2. J gave up 10 bases and V 6 bases, and 12 bases lay outside the gene matches. CDR3 length: 15 amino acids. Per the germline V gene, CDR1 is MNHEY and CDR2 is SMNVEV (reference sequence). In DNA form, the CDR3 reads TGTGCCAGCAGGGTGCTAGCGGGAGAGGGTTGGGAGCAGTTCTTC. Translating it yields CASRVLAGEGWEQFF.

J is TRBJ1-1 and V is TRBV5-1; 8 nucleotides match TRBD1. V lost 3 bases, J lost 0 bases, and 10 bases stayed unmatched. The CDR3 covers 17 residues. Germline V gives CDR1 SGHRS, CDR2 YFSETQ. The CDR3 coding sequence is TGCGCCAGCAGCTCACCCGACAGGGGCTTGTTGAACACTGAAGCTTTCTTT. The encoded protein is CASSSPDRGLLNTEAFF. Full variable domain (outside the CDR3, taken from reference TRBV5-1 and TRBJ1-1): KAGVTQTPRYLIKTRGQQVTLSCSPISGHRSVSWYQQTPGQGLQFLFEYFSETQRNKGNFPGRFSGRQFSNSRSEMNVSTLELGDSALYLCASSSPDRGLLNTEAFFGQGTRLTVV.

The chain employs TRBV28 and TRBJ2-3, with a weak D call TRBD2 (5 bases). The CDR3 runs to 15 residues. Looked up from germline, CDR1 is MDHEN and CDR2 is SYDVKM. The germline V and J ends were trimmed by 3 bases and 4 bases, with 14 bases remaining between them. The CDR3 is CASSLRTSGPDTQYF. As DNA, the CDR3 is TGTGCCAGCAGTTTGAGGACTTCTGGGCCAGATACGCAGTATTTT.

This clone was observed a single time. J is TRBJ2-1 and V is TRBV6-6; no clear D gene. The CDR3 length is 11 residues. Germline V CDR1 and CDR2: MNHNY, SVGAGI (reference sequence). Trimming left V 8 bases short and J 8 bases short, with 10 bases between. The CDR3 loop reads CASGVVYEQFF. CDR3 DNA sequence: TGTGCCAGCGGTGTAGTCTATGAGCAGTTCTTC.

The gene calls are TRBV11-1 and TRBJ2-1; D might be TRBD1 (5 bases). V was cut by 1 base and J by 6 bases, with 16 bases left in between. Looked up from germline, CDR1 is SGHAT and CDR2 is FQDESV (reference sequence). The CDR3 is made up of 16 amino acids. The CDR3: CASSLVRANPRNEQFF. The DNA for the CDR3 is TGTGCCAGCAGCTTAGTCAGGGCTAACCCTCGCAATGAGCAGTTCTTC.

The V and J genes are TRBV11-2 and TRBJ2-7; a possible D gene is TRBD1 (5 bases). The CDR3 is made up of 16 amino acids. V dropped 0 bases and J dropped 3 bases, with 15 bases sitting between them. Germline values: CDR1 SGHAT, CDR2 FQNNGV. CDR3 nucleotide sequence: TGTGCCAGCAGCTTAGACCTGGGGCAGGGCAGCTACGAGCAGTACTTC. Its protein is CASSLDLGQGSYEQYF.

The chain uses TRBV9 and TRBJ1-1; D uncertain. V lost 0 bases to trimming and J lost 1 base, with 7 bases between them. Germline V CDR1 and CDR2: SGDLS, YYNGEE. The CDR3 totals 14 residues. The CDR3 region has the DNA TGTGCCAGCAGCGTAGCCGGAAAGAACACTGAAGCTTTCTTT. The encoded protein is CASSVAGKNTEAFF.

The chain carries TRBV19 and TRBJ2-7; the D is unclear. Germline-derived CDR1 and CDR2 are LNHDA and SQIVND (reference sequence). V shed 3 bases and J shed 2 bases, with 11 bases lying between them. This CDR3 contains 14 residues. The CDR3 loop reads CASSIRSATYEQYF. The DNA of the CDR3 is TGTGCCAGTAGTATCAGAAGCGCGACCTACGAGCAGTACTTC.

This clone was recorded once. Additional DNA sequences in this sample encode the identical CDR3. The chain is built from TRBV30 and TRBJ2-5; D unclear. The CDR3 is 13 amino acids. Germline CDR1 reads GTSNPN; CDR2 reads SVGIG (reference sequence). V lost 8 bases and J lost 0, with 13 bases in between. The CDR3 loop reads CAGAEENQETQYF. In nucleotides, the CDR3 is TGTGCCGGCGCAGAGGAAAACCAAGAGACCCAGTACTTC.

The chain links TRBV27 to TRBJ2-5, with 9 bases identical to TRBD1. V lost 3 bases to trimming and J lost 8 bases; unmatched junction nucleotides: 7. Per germline, CDR1 MNHEY and CDR2 SMNVEV (reference sequence). This CDR3 has 14 residues. Written as DNA, the CDR3 is TGTGCCAGCAGTTTCGTACAGGGGGCCCCAACCCAGTACTTC. This sequence encodes CASSFVQGAPTQYF.

The chain uses TRBV9 and TRBJ2-7; 9 bases match TRBD1. Unmatched junction bases numbered 14, after V lost 3 bases and J lost 7 bases. The germline gives CDR1 SGDLS, CDR2 YYNGEE. The CDR3 runs 16 residues. The CDR3 region is CASSDGTGGPGVEQYF. As DNA, the CDR3 is TGTGCCAGCAGCGACGGAACAGGGGGCCCCGGGGTAGAGCAGTACTTC.

The gene calls are TRBV14 and TRBJ2-1; the D gene is possibly TRBD2 (7 bases). Trimming removed 1 base from V and 3 bases from J, with 19 bases in between. This CDR3 has 18 amino acids. Per the germline V gene, CDR1 is SGHDN and CDR2 is FVKESK. CDR3 sequence reads: CASSQGRGASDLYNEQFF. In DNA, the CDR3 is TGTGCCAGCAGCCAAGGCCGGGGGGCTAGCGACCTCTACAATGAGCAGTTCTTC.

The CDR3 loop is CASSSRSDYEQFF. CDR3 DNA sequence: TGTGCCAGCAGTTCCCGTAGCGATTATGAGCAGTTCTTC. The rearrangement uses TRBV27 and TRBJ2-1; D might be TRBD2 (5 bases). CDR3 length: 13 residues. The germline CDR1 and CDR2 sequences are MNHEY and SMNVEV (reference sequence). V dropped 4 bases and J dropped 8 bases, with 12 bases sitting between them.

This clone came up a few times. J is TRBJ1-1 and V is TRBV19, with a weak D call TRBD1 (6 bases). CDR3 length: 15 residues. The germline gives CDR1 LNHDA, CDR2 SQIVND (reference sequence). Trimming stripped 9 bases from V and 4 bases from J, with 21 bases between. The CDR3 region has the DNA TGTGCCAGCCGCGGAGCGGGGACACAGGCCACTGAAGCTTTCTTT. The encoded protein is CASRGAGTQATEAFF.

The genes are TRBV15 and TRBJ2-7; 8 bases are shared with TRBD2. This CDR3 comprises 14 residues. V shed 6 bases and J 3 bases; nucleotides not matched to a gene: 7. Germline CDR1 LNHNV, CDR2 YYDKDF (reference sequence). The CDR3, as DNA: TGTGCCACCAGAGACGCCGGGACTAGCTACGAGCAGTACTTC. Residues: CATRDAGTSYEQYF.

Note on this clone: The junction shows a germline mismatch at one end, possibly a read error. The V gene is TRBV28, the J gene TRBJ2-7; 10 positions agree with TRBD2. The CDR3 spans 15 residues. Germline V gene data show CDR1 as MDHEN and CDR2 as SYDVKM. In DNA, the CDR3 is TGCGCCAGCAGCCAAGTTAGCGGGAGGCGCTACGAGCAGTACTTC. Amino acids: CASSQVSGRRYEQYF.

The sample holds one count of this clone. The chain links TRBV29-1 to TRBJ1-2; D gene uncertain. The CDR3 runs 13 residues. V lost 2 bases to trimming and J lost 3 bases, with 10 bases between them. The germline V gene encodes CDR1 SQVTM and CDR2 ANQGSEA. This CDR3 is CSVERPDYYGYTF. The CDR3 DNA reads TGCAGCGTTGAAAGGCCGGACTACTATGGCTACACCTTC.

The rearrangement links TRBV28 to TRBJ2-1, with 10 bases identical to TRBD1. This CDR3 is built from 15 residues. V was pared by 5 bases and J by 4 bases, with 5 bases of the junction left unmatched. In germline, CDR1 is MDHEN, CDR2 SYDVKM. As DNA, the CDR3 is TGTGCCAGCAGTCCGGGACAGGGGCCTTACAATGAGCAGTTCTTC. As protein: CASSPGQGPYNEQFF.

The chain recombines TRBV5-5 with TRBJ2-7; the D gene is possibly TRBD2 (7 bases). The CDR3 extends over 16 amino acids. CDR1 is SGHKS, CDR2 YYEKEE, per germline (reference sequence). The V and J ends lost 1 base and 3 bases respectively, with 17 bases between them. The CDR3 protein is CASSLKFGGQYYEQYF. The CDR3 coding sequence is TGTGCCAGCAGCTTGAAGTTCGGGGGGCAGTACTACGAGCAGTACTTC.

The chain has TRBV7-9 and TRBJ2-1; D call uncertain. Trimming pared 8 bases from V and 0 bases from J, leaving 11 bases between. The CDR3 is made up of 14 amino acids. The germline CDR1 and CDR2 sequences are SEHNR and FQNEAQ (reference sequence). Here the CDR3 reads CASLGGSSYNEQFF. The CDR3 region has the DNA TGTGCCAGCCTAGGCGGAAGCTCCTACAATGAGCAGTTCTTC.

The gene calls are TRBV5-8 and TRBJ2-7, with TRBD2 matching 13 bases. The CDR3 covers 18 residues. Per the germline V gene, CDR1 is SGHTS and CDR2 is YDEGEE. Unmatched junction bases numbered 10, after V lost 0 bases and J lost 4 bases. The CDR3 bases are TGTGCCAGCAGCTTGGCGCCCCTCTGGACTAGCGGGAGTTACGAGCAGTACTTC. Protein sequence: CASSLAPLWTSGSYEQYF.

The gene calls are TRBV15 and TRBJ2-5, with D tentatively TRBD1 (6 bases). V lost 1 base to trimming and J lost 4 bases, with 13 bases between them. Germline lookup yields CDR1 LNHNV and CDR2 YYDKDF (reference sequence). The CDR3 sequence is 15 residues long. CDR3 in amino acids: CATSRVETGRETQYF. As DNA, the CDR3 is TGTGCCACCAGCAGAGTCGAGACAGGCCGAGAGACCCAGTACTTC.

The V gene is TRBV29-1, the J gene TRBJ2-3, with D tentatively TRBD1 or TRBD2 (5 bases each). V gave up 3 bases and J gave up 6 bases, with 13 bases separating them. CDR3 length: 13 residues. Germline V gives CDR1 SQVTM, CDR2 ANQGSEA. CDR3 DNA: TGCAGCGTTGACCTGACTGGGGGTGATACGCAGTATTTT. This encodes CSVDLTGGDTQYF.

The chain employs TRBV5-6 and TRBJ1-1, with D maybe TRBD1 (6 bases). Trimming pared 2 bases from V and 0 bases from J, leaving 20 bases between. CDR3 size: 18 residues. Looked up from germline, CDR1 is SGHDT and CDR2 is YYEEEE. CDR3 sequence reads: CASSLYYWDTLLNTEAFF. The CDR3 region has the DNA TGTGCCAGCAGCTTATACTATTGGGACACCCTGTTGAACACTGAAGCTTTCTTT.

This clone was seen once. The chain has TRBV7-2 and TRBJ2-7, with D possibly being TRBD2 (6 bases). Germline V gives CDR1 SGHTA, CDR2 FQGNSA. Trimming took off 4 bases at V and 5 bases at J, with 9 bases between the two ends. There are 12 residues in the CDR3. DNA for the CDR3: TGTGCCAGCAGCTGGAGGGGCAACGAGCAGTACTTC. It encodes CASSWRGNEQYF.

Details on this clone: The sample has other DNA sequences that encode this CDR3 too. The chain has TRBV28 and TRBJ2-7, with TRBD1 matching over 9 bases. J lost 4 bases, V lost 5 bases, and 6 bases had no gene match. Germline lookup yields CDR1 MDHEN and CDR2 SYDVKM. This CDR3 has 14 amino acids. CDR3 nucleotides: TGTGCCAGCAGTCCCCGGACAGGGGCATACGAGCAGTACTTC. Its translation: CASSPRTGAYEQYF.

The chain employs TRBV6-5 and TRBJ1-1; the D gene is possibly TRBD1 (5 bases). The CDR3 runs 15 residues. Trimming left V 5 bases short and J 6 bases short, with 19 bases between. The V gene's germline CDR1 is MNHEY and CDR2 SVGAGI. CDR3: CASSPQTESPPEAFF. CDR3 sequence (DNA): TGTGCCAGCAGTCCCCAGACAGAAAGTCCCCCTGAAGCTTTCTTT.

As for this clone: The sample contains more than one DNA sequence encoding this CDR3. The V and J genes are TRBV14 and TRBJ1-1; D unresolved. Trimming stripped 1 base from V and 1 base from J, with 4 bases between. The CDR3 is made up of 13 amino acids. Germline V gene data show CDR1 as SGHDN and CDR2 as FVKESK. CDR3 amino acids: CASSQAWNTEAFF. Written as DNA, the CDR3 is TGTGCCAGCAGCCAAGCCTGGAACACTGAAGCTTTCTTT. The full variable domain, rest sourced from reference TRBV14 and TRBJ1-1, is EAGVTQFPSHSVIEKGQTVTLRCDPISGHDNLYWYRRVMGKEIKFLLHFVKESKQDESGMPNNRFLAERTGGTYSTLKVQPAELEDSGVYFCASSQAWNTEAFFGQGTRLTVV.